This T cell receptor (beta chain) was recorded in a study of siplizumab effects on memory and regulatory T cells. Germline lookup yields CDR1 MRHNA and CDR2 SNTAGT. The trim removed 0 bases at V and 4 bases at J, leaving 3 bases unmatched. The CDR3 consists of 16 residues. Overall study results and limits: Contribution to the alloresponse seemed major for naive T cells, which also seemed more diverse than memory cells. Just a small share of alloreactive clones was traced back to unstimulated subsets.

Repertoires were generated with immunoSEQ multiplex PCR, while TCRdb's copy carries only in-frame clones and drops some. Of roughly 120,000 clones in the sample, roughly 94% were seen once. Of note for this clone: Its specificity is not known.

This TCR derives from a human donor in good health. Sequencing was done on a sample of Tregs sorted from blood. The rearrangement links TRBV6-4 to TRBJ2-1; 10 bases are shared with TRBD2. The CDR3 DNA sequence: TGTGCCAGCAGTGACTCGGGTAGCGGGGGGTACAATGAGCAGTTCTTC. Amino acid sequence: CASSDSGSGGYNEQFF.